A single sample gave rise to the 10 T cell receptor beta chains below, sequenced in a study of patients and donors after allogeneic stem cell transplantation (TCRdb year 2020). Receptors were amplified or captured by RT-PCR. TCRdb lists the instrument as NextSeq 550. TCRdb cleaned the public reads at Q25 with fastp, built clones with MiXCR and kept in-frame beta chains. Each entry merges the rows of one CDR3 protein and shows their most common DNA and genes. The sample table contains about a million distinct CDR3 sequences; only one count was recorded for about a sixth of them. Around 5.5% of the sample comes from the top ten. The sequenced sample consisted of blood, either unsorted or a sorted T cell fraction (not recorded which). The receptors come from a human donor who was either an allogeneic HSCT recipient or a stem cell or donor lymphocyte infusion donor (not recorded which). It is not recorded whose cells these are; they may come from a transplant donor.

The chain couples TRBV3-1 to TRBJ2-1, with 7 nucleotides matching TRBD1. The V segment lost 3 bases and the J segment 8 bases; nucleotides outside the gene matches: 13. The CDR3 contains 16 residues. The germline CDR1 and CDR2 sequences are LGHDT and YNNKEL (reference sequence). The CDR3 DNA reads TGTGCCAGCAGCCACCCTACCCGGGAAGGGGGCGATGAGCAGTTCTTC. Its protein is CASSHPTREGGDEQFF.

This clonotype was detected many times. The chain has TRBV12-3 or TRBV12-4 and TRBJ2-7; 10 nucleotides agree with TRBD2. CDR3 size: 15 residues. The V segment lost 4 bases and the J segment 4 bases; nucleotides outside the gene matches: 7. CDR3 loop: CASSSLAGGDYEQYF. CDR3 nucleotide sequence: TGTGCCAGCAGTTCCTTAGCGGGGGGAGATTACGAGCAGTACTTC.

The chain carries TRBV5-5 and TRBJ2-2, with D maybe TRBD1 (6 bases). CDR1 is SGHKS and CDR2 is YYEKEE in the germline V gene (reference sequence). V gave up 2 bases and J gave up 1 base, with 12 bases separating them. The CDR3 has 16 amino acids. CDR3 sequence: CASSFEQGRNTGELFF. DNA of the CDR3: TGTGCCAGCAGCTTCGAACAGGGACGGAACACCGGGGAGCTGTTTTTT.

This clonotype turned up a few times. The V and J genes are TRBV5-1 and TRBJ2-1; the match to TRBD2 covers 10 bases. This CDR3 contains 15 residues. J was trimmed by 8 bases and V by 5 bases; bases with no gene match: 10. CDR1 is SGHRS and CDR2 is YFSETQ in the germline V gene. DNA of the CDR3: TGCGCCAGCAGTCCCCCTAGCGGGAGTCACGATGAGCAGTTCTTC. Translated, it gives CASSPPSGSHDEQFF.

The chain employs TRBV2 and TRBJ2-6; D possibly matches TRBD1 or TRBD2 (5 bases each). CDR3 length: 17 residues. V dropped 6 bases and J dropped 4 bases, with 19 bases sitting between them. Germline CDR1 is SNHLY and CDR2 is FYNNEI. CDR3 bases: TGTGCCAGCAGCAGAAATATCGGGGCGCCGGGGGCCAACGTCCTGACTTTC. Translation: CASSRNIGAPGANVLTF.

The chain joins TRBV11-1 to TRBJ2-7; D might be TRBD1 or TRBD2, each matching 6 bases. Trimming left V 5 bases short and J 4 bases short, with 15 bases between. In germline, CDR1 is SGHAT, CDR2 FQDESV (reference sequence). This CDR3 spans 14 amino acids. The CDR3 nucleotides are TGTGCCAGCAGCAAAGGGGGAGGATCGTACGAGCAGTACTTC. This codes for CASSKGGGSYEQYF.

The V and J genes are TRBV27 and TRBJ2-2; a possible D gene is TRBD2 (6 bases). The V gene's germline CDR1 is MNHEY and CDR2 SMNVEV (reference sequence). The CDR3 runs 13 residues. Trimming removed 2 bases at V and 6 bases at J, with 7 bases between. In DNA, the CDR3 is TGTGCCAGCAGTTTAGGGAGGTCCGGGGAGCTGTTTTTT. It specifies CASSLGRSGELFF.

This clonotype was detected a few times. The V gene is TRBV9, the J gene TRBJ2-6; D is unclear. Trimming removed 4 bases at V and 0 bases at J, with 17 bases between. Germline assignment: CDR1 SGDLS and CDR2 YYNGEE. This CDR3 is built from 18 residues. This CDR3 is CASSSRHSTTSGANVLTF. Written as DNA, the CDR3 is TGTGCCAGCAGCTCTAGACACTCGACGACCTCTGGGGCCAACGTCCTGACTTTC.

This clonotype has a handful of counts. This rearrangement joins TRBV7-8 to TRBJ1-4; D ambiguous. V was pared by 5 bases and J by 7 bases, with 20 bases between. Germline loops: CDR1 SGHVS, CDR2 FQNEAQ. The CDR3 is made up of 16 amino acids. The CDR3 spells CASSHTSPGGSEKLFF. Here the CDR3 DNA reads TGTGCCAGCAGCCACACATCGCCGGGTGGCTCTGAAAAACTGTTTTTT.

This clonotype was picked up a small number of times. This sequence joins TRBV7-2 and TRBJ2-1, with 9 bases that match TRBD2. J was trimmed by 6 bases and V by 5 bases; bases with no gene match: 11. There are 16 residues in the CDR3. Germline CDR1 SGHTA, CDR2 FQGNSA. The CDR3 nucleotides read TGTGCCAGCAGCATAGATAGCGGGGGTTGGTTCAATGAGCAGTTCTTC. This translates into CASSIDSGGWFNEQFF.